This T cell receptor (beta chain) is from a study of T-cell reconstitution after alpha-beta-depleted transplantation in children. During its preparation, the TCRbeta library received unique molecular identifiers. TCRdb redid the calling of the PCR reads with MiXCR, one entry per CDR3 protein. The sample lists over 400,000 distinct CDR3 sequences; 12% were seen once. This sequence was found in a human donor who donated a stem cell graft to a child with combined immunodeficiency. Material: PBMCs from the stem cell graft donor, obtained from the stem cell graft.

CDR3 DNA: TGTGCCAGCAGTCCTTATAGGTTAGAGGCCAAAAACATTCAGTACTTC. Residues: CASSPYRLEAKNIQYF. This sequence joins TRBV12-3 or TRBV12-4 and TRBJ2-4; D remains unclear. This CDR3 has 16 residues. V was trimmed by 5 bases and J by 1 base, leaving 15 bases between them.